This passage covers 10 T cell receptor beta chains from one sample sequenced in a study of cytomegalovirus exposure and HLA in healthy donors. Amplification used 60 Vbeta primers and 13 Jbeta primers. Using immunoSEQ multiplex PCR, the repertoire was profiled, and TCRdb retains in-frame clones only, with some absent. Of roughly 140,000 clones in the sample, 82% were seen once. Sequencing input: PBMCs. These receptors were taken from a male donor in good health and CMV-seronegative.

CDR3 loop: CASGWDRPSDEQFF. CDR3 coding DNA: TGTGCCAGCGGTTGGGACAGGCCCTCGGATGAGCAGTTCTTC. The gene calls are TRBV5-5 and TRBJ2-1; 8 bases agree with TRBD1. The CDR3 is 14 residues long. The germline CDR1 and CDR2 sequences are SGHKS and YYEKEE (reference sequence). The V and J ends lost 7 bases and 8 bases, in that order; junction bases with no gene match: 11. The full variable domain, its missing parts supplied by reference TRBV5-5 and TRBJ2-1, is DAGVTQSPTHLIKTRGQQVTLRCSPISGHKSVSWYQQVLGQGPQFIFQYYEKEERGRGNFPDRFSARQFPNYSSELNVNALLLGDSALYLCASGWDRPSDEQFFGPGTRLTVL.

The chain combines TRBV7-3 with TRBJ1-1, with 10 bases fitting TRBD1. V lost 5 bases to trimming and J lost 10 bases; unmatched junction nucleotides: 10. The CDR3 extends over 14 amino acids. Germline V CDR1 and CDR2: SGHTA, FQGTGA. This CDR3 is CASSRDRGGWRAFF. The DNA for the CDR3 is TGTGCCAGCAGCCGGGACAGGGGCGGCTGGAGAGCTTTCTTT.

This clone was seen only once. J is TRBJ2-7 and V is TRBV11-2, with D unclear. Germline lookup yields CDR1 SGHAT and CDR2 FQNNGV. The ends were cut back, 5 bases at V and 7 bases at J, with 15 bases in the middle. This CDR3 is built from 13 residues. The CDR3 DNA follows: TGTGCCAGCAGCCAGTATCCGCCTTCAGAGCAGTACTTC. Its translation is CASSQYPPSEQYF. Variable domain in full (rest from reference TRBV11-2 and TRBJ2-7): EAGVAQSPRYKIIEKRQSVAFWCNPISGHATLYWYQQILGQGPKLLIQFQNNGVVDDSQLPKDRFSAERLKGVDSTLKIQPAKLEDSAVYLCASSQYPPSEQYFGPGTRLTVT.

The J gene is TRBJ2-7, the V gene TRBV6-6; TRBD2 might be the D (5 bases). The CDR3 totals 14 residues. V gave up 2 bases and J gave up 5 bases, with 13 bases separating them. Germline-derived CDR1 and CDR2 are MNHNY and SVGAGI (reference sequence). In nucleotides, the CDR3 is TGTGCCAGCAGTTACAAGGAGGTCTCTAACGAGCAGTACTTC. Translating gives CASSYKEVSNEQYF.

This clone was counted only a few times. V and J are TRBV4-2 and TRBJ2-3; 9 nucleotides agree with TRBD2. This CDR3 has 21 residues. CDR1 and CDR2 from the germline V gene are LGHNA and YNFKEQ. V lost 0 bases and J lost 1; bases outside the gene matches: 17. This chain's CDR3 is CASSQEIVVAGVAGGTDTQYF. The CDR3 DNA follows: TGTGCCAGCAGCCAAGAGATAGTAGTAGCGGGGGTGGCTGGGGGCACAGATACGCAGTATTTT.

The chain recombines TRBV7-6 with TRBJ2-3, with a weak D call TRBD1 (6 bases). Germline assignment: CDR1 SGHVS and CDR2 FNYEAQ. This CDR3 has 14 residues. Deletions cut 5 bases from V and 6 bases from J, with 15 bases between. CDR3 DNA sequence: TGTGCCAGCAGCCAGGGGTCCCGAAAGGATACGCAGTATTTT. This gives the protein CASSQGSRKDTQYF.

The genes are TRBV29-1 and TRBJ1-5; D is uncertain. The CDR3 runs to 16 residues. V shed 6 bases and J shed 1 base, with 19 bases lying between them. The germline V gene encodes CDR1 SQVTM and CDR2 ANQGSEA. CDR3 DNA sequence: TGCAGCGTCCAGACCGGGGTCGGTGGGAGCAATCAGCCCCAGCATTTT. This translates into CSVQTGVGGSNQPQHF.

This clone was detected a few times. The CDR3 protein is CASSPRSPSVEQYF. The CDR3 DNA follows: TGTGCCAGCAGCCCTCGGTCCCCTTCTGTCGAGCAGTACTTC. J is TRBJ2-7 and V is TRBV7-9; D is uncertain. V lost 5 bases and J lost 6, with 17 bases in between. The CDR3 runs 14 residues. CDR1 is SEHNR and CDR2 is FQNEAQ in the germline V gene (reference sequence). The full variable domain, with the rest looked up from reference TRBV7-9 and TRBJ2-7, is DTGVSQNPRHKITKRGQNVTFRCDPISEHNRLYWYRQTLGQGPEFLTYFQNEAQLEKSRLLSDRFSAERPKGSFSTLEIQRTEQGDSAMYLCASSPRSPSVEQYFGPGTRLTVT.

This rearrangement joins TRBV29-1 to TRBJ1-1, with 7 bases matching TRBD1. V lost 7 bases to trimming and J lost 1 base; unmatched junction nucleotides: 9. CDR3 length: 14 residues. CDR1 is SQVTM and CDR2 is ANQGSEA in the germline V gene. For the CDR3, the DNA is TGCAGCGCCGATACCTGGACAGGGAACACTGAAGCTTTCTTT. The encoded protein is CSADTWTGNTEAFF.

CDR3 in amino acids: CASSPDGGSYEQYF. For the CDR3, the DNA is TGTGCCAGCAGTCCGGACGGGGGATCCTACGAGCAGTACTTC. The chain couples TRBV6-5 to TRBJ2-7; D possibly corresponds to TRBD2 (6 bases). The ends were cut back, 5 bases at V and 1 base at J, with 12 bases in the middle. The CDR3 contains 14 residues. CDR1 and CDR2 from the germline V gene are MNHEY and SVGAGI.